This T cell receptor beta chain was captured in a study of blood T cell repertoires in COVID-19. Study in general: COVID-19 samples collected from the United States, Italy and Spain covered acute and convalescent phases. The cDNA or gDNA used as material had been derived from T cells, B-cell-depleted T cells, or PBMCs.

Donors in Cohort 3 counted as recovered after two negative PCRs, clearance, or symptom resolution. Libraries were prepared by immunoSEQ multiplex PCR; TCRdb keeps only in-frame clonotypes and omits some of them. In the table there are approximately 200,000 clones, 75% to 90% of which are singletons. The specimen was PBMCs or T cells enriched from blood (not recorded which). The source is a man aged 35-49 years who had recovered from COVID-19.

The CDR3 protein is CASSVEPGLISYNEQFF. As DNA, the CDR3 is TGTGCCAGCAGCGTAGAGCCAGGGTTAATCTCCTACAATGAGCAGTTCTTC. V usage is TRBV9 and J usage is TRBJ2-1, with TRBD1 as a possible D gene (5 bases). The CDR3 loop spans 17 amino acids. V was trimmed by 0 bases and J by 0 bases, leaving 13 bases between them. The V gene's germline CDR1 is SGDLS and CDR2 YYNGEE.